Included here is one TCR beta chain sequence, with context. Its cognate antigen is unknown. This sample is part of a study of cytomegalovirus exposure and HLA in healthy donors. As for the study in general: Sequencing of 150 million to 200 million T cells in an earlier analysis found some 100 million unique TCR beta sequences.

Study observations and caveats: In a later analysis, specific HLA alleles were associated with 15,000 or so TCR beta sequences at a 0.05 false discovery rate. Reports showed the classifier diagnosing cytomegalovirus status with high specificity and sensitivity.

It was with 60 Vbeta and 13 Jbeta primers that the PCR ran. Authors' methods: Unique TCR beta chains numbered around 80 million in a later analysis, with around 12 million shared. Profiled with immunoSEQ multiplex PCR; TCRdb holds only in-frame clones, not every one. That table is the source of V, J and clone size, and D and trimming were worked out from the DNA. The repertoire table contains roughly 39,000 clones. Germline assignment: CDR1 SEHNR and CDR2 FQNEAQ (reference sequence). This CDR3 comprises 15 residues. V was shortened by 5 bases and J by 6 bases, with 19 bases between the two germline ends.

The V gene is TRBV7-9, the J gene TRBJ1-2; D unresolved. The specimen sequenced was PBMCs. This sequence was found in a man aged 30-40 years in good health and CMV-seronegative. In DNA, the CDR3 is TGTGCCAGCAGCGCCCCCCGACGGGGTATCGATGGCTACACCTTC. Amino acids: CASSAPRRGIDGYTF.